This T cell receptor beta chain was obtained from a study of shared clonotypes between healthy human individuals. The study's findings and limits: Represented diversity (both genetic and exposure-history) was limited by the small number of donors. Roughly 4.6% of naive CD4 clonotypes were common to a few donors.

Deep was the level at which the assay was run. Sequencing was performed with immunoSEQ multiplex PCR; in TCRdb, only in-frame clones are kept and a portion is missing. The sample includes more than 2,000,000 clones, just over 90% of them seen just once. Germline V lookup: CDR1 MNHEY, CDR2 SMNVEV (reference sequence). This CDR3 has 14 residues. Trimming removed 5 bases from V and 1 base from J, with 11 bases in between. Regarding this clone: Its antigen is currently unknown.

V usage is TRBV27 and J usage is TRBJ2-5, with a weak D call TRBD2 (6 bases). The sample was naive CD4+ T cells sorted from blood. Subset in this sample: CD45RA+ positively selected. This TCR was sampled from a man aged 18 to 30 in good health. DNA for the CDR3: TGTGCCAGCAGTAACCGGGACTTCCAAGAGACCCAGTACTTC. This sequence encodes CASSNRDFQETQYF.